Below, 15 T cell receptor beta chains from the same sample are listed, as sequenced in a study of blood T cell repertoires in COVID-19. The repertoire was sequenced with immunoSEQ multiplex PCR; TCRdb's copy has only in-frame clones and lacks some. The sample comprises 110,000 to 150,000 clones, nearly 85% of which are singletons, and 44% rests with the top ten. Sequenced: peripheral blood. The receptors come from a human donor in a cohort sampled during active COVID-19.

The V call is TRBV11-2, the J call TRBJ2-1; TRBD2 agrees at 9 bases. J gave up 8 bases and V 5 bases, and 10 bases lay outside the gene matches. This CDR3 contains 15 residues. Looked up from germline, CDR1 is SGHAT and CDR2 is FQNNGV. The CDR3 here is CASSPAGGPFDEQFF. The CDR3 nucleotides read TGTGCCAGCAGCCCCGCGGGGGGGCCTTTTGATGAGCAGTTCTTC. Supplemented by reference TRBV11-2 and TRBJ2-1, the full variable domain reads EAGVAQSPRYKIIEKRQSVAFWCNPISGHATLYWYQQILGQGPKLLIQFQNNGVVDDSQLPKDRFSAERLKGVDSTLKIQPAKLEDSAVYLCASSPAGGPFDEQFFGPGTRLTVL.

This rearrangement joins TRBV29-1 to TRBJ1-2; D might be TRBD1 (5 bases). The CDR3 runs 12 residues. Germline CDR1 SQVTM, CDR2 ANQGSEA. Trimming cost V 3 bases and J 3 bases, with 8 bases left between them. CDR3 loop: CSVDRGDYGYTF. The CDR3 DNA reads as TGCAGCGTTGATAGGGGCGACTATGGCTACACCTTC.

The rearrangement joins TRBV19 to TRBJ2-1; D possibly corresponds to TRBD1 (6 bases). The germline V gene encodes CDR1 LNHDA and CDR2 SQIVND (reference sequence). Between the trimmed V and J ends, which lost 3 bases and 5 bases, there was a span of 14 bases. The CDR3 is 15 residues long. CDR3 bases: TGTGCCAGTAGTATTGACAGGTCGCCCCACAATGAGCAGTTCTTC. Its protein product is CASSIDRSPHNEQFF. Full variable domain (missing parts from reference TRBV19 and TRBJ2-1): DGGITQSPKYLFRKEGQNVTLSCEQNLNHDAMYWYRQDPGQGLRLIYYSQIVNDFQKGDIAEGYSVSREKKESFPLTVTSAQKNPTAFYLCASSIDRSPHNEQFFGPGTRLTVL.

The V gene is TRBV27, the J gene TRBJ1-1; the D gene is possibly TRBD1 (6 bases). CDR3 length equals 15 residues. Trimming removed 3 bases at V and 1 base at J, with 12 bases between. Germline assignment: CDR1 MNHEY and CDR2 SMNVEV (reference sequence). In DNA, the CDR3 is TGTGCCAGCAGTTTCTCCGGACAGTGGAACACTGAAGCTTTCTTT. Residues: CASSFSGQWNTEAFF.

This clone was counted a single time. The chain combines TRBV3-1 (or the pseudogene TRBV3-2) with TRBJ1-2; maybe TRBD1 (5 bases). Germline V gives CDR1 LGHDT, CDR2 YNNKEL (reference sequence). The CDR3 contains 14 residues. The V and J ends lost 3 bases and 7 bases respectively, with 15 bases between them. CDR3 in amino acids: CASSQQGRTSGYTF. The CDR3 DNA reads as TGTGCCAGCAGCCAGCAGGGCAGGACGAGTGGCTACACCTTC.

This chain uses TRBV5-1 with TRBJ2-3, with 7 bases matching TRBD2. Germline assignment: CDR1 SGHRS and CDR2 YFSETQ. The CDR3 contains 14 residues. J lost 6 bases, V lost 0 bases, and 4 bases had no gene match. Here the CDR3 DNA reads TGCGCCAGCAGCTTGGCTAGCGGAGGTGATACGCAGTATTTT. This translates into CASSLASGGDTQYF.

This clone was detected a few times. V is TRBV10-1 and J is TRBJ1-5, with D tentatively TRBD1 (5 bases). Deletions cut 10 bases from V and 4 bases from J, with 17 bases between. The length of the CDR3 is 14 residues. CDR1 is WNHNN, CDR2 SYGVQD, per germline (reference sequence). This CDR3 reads CATATGGTNQPQHF. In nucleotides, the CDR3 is TGCGCCACTGCTACAGGAGGGACTAATCAGCCCCAGCATTTT.

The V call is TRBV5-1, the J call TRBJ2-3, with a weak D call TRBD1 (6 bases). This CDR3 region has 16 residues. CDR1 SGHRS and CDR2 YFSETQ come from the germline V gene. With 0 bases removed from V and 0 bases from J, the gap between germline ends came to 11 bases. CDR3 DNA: TGCGCCAGCAGCTTGGGTGGGGGCTGGAGCACAGATACGCAGTATTTT. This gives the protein CASSLGGGWSTDTQYF.

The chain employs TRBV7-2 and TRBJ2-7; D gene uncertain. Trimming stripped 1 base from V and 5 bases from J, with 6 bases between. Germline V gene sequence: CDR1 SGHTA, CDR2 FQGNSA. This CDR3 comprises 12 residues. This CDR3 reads CASSLDSDEQYF. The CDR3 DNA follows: TGTGCCAGCAGCTTAGATTCCGACGAGCAGTACTTC. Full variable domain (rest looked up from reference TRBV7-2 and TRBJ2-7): GAGVSQSPSNKVTEKGKDVELRCDPISGHTALYWYRQSLGQGLEFLIYFQGNSAPDKSGLPSDRFSAERTGGSVSTLTIQRTQQEDSAVYLCASSLDSDEQYFGPGTRLTVT.

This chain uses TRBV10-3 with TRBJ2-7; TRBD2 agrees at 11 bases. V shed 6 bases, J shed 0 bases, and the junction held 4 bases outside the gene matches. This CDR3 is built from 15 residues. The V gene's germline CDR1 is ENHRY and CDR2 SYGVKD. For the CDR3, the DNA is TGTGCCATCAGAGAGGGACTAGCGGCCTCCTACGAGCAGTACTTC. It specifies CAIREGLAASYEQYF.

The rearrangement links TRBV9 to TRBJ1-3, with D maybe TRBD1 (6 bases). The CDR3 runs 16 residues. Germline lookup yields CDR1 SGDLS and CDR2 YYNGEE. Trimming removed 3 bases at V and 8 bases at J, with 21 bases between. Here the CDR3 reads CASSATDSRWGHTIYF. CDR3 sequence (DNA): TGTGCCAGCAGCGCGACGGACAGCCGTTGGGGTCACACCATATATTTT.

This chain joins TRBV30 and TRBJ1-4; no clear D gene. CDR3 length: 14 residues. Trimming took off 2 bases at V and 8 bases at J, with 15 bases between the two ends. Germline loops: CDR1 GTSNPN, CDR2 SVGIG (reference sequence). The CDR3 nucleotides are TGTGCCTGGAGTACCGGGAAGTCCGGAGAAAAACTGTTTTTT. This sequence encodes CAWSTGKSGEKLFF.

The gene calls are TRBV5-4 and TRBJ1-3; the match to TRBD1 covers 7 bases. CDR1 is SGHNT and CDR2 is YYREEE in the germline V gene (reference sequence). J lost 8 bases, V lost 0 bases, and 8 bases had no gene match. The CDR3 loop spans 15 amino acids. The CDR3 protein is CASSLEGRGRDTIYF. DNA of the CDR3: TGTGCCAGCAGCTTGGAGGGCAGGGGGAGAGACACCATATATTTT.

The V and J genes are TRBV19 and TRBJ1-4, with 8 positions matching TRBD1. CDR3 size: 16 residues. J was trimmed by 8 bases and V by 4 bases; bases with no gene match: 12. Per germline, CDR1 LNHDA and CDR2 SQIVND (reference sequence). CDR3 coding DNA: TGTGCCAGTAGTAGATCACAGGGGGTGCCTAGGGAAAAACTGTTTTTT. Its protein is CASSRSQGVPREKLFF.

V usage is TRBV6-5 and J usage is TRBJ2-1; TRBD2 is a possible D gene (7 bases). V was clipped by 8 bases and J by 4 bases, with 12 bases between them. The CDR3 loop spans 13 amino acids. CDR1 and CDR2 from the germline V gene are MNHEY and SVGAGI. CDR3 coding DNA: TGTGCCAGCGCGGGGGCGATTTACAATGAGCAGTTCTTC. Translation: CASAGAIYNEQFF.